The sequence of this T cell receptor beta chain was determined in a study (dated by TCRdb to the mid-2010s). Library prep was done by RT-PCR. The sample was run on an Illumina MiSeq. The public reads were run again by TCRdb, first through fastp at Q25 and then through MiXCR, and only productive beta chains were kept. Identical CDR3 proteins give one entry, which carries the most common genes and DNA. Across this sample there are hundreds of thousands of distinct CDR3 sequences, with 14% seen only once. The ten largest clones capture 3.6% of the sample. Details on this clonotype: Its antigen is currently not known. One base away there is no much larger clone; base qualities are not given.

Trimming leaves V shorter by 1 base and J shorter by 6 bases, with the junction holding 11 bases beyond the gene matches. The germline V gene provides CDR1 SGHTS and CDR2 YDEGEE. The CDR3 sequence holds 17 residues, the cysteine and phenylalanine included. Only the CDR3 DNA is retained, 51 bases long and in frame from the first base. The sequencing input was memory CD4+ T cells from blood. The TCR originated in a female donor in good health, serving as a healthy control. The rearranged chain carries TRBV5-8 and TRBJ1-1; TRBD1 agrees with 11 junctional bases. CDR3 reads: CASSLSGRWDRGAEAFF. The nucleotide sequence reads TGTGCCAGCAGCTTGTCCGGACGATGGGACAGGGGGGCTGAAGCTTTCTTT. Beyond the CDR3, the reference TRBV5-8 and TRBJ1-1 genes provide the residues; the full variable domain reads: EAGVTQSPTHLIKTRGQQATLRCSPISGHTSVYWYQQALGLGLQFLLWYDEGEERNRGNFPPRFSGRQFPNYSSELNVNALELEDSALYLCASSLSGRWDRGAEAFFGQGTRLTVV.